These T cell receptor beta chains were read from a single sample in a study of blood T cell repertoires in COVID-19. This table comes from immunoSEQ multiplex PCR, and its TCRdb copy is limited to in-frame clones, with some not included. The data hold approximately 220,000 clones, with about 90% observed a single time. Material for sequencing was PBMCs or T cells enriched from blood (not recorded which). These receptors came from a man aged 30 to 39 who had been exposed to COVID-19. Each CDR3 is given with its conserved first and last residue. A D gene is named only where the DNA matches it firmly. Not all rows give a size; the values are once, few, many and, for expanded clones, a class.

>TRBV11-2|TRBJ2-7|TRBD1|NA
TGTGCCAGCAGCTCTCCGGGACAGGGGTACGAGCAGTACTTC
CASSSPGQGYEQYF
>TRBV6-5|TRBJ1-5|TRBD1|NA
TGTGCCAGCAGTTACTCGGGGACAGGGGTTCAGCCCCAGCATTTT
CASSYSGTGVQPQHF
>TRBV5-4|TRBJ1-6|TRBD1|few
TGTGCCAGCAGCTTTGACAGGGGTTCCTATAATTCACCCCTCCACTTT
CASSFDRGSYNSPLHF
>TRBV6-5|TRBJ1-3|TRBD1|NA
TGTGCCAGCAGTCGGGGGACAGGAGGAGGAAACACCATATATTTT
CASSRGTGGGNTIYF
>TRBV21-1|TRBJ2-5|NA|NA
TGTGCCGGGCCTTGGGAGGAGGCCTTTGGAGAGACCCAGTACTTC
CAGPWEEAFGETQYF
>TRBV6-4|TRBJ1-1|TRBD1|NA
TGTGCCAGCAGTTGGGACAGGGAGACTGAAGCTTTCTTT
CASSWDRETEAFF
>TRBV6-2/TRBV6-3|TRBJ2-1|TRBD2|NA
TGTGCCAGCAGTTATCTACGGGGGGGCCGTGATGAGCAGTTCTTC
CASSYLRGGRDEQFF
>TRBV7-9|TRBJ2-5|TRBD2|once
TGTGCCAGTAGCGGGGCCGGAGAAGAGACCCAGTACTTC
CASSGAGEETQYF
>TRBV5-5|TRBJ1-1|NA|NA
TGTGCCAGCAGCTGGTACAGCATGAACACTGAAGCTTTCTTT
CASSWYSMNTEAFF
>TRBV15|TRBJ2-1|TRBD2|NA
TGTGCCACCAGCAGAGATAGCGGGGGGGTTCGAAATGAGCAGTTCTTC
CATSRDSGGVRNEQFF
>TRBV18|TRBJ2-6|NA|NA
TGTGCCAGCTCAGTAGACTCTGGGGCCAACGTCCTGACTTTC
CASSVDSGANVLTF
>TRBV7-2|TRBJ2-3|NA|NA
TGTGCCAGCAGCTCCCGGGGGTCCACAGATACGCAGTATTTT
CASSSRGSTDTQYF
>TRBV3-1/TRBV3-2|TRBJ1-2|NA|NA
TGTGCCAGCAGCCAAGATAGCAGGGTGGGTGGCTACACCTTC
CASSQDSRVGGYTF
>TRBV7-2|TRBJ1-6|NA|NA
TGTGCCAGCAGCTTAGGGGCAGTAGATTATAATTCACCCCTCCACTTT
CASSLGAVDYNSPLHF
>TRBV19|TRBJ1-2|NA|NA
TGTGCCAGTAGTGCGGGACGGACCTATGGCTACACCTTC
CASSAGRTYGYTF
>TRBV14|TRBJ2-3|NA|NA
TGTGCCAGCAGCCAACTAGCCCCGCAGCGGTTCAGGAATACGCAGTATTTT
CASSQLAPQRFRNTQYF
>TRBV11-1|TRBJ1-1|NA|NA
TGTGCCAGCAGCTTAGGCCTTAGACGGGACACTGAAGCTTTCTTT
CASSLGLRRDTEAFF
>TRBV7-2|TRBJ1-6|TRBD1|NA
TGTGCCAGCAGCTTAAGCCTGGACAGGGTCACTTCACCCCTCCACTTT
CASSLSLDRVTSPLHF
>TRBV6-6|TRBJ1-1|TRBD1|NA
TGTGCCAGCAGTCGCATACACATCCGGGACAGAGGGGTGGGCACTGAAGCTTTCTTT
CASSRIHIRDRGVGTEAFF
>TRBV20-1|TRBJ2-1|NA|NA
TGCAGTGCTAGAAGGAGCAATGAGCAGTTCTTC
CSARRSNEQFF
>TRBV7-2|TRBJ2-7|NA|NA
TGTGCCAGCAGCGTCGCGGGCGGTGGATACGAGCAGTACTTC
CASSVAGGGYEQYF
>TRBV3-1/TRBV3-2|TRBJ1-3|NA|NA
TGTGCCAGCAGCCAAGTTAGGACAGCTTCTGGAAACACCATATATTTT
CASSQVRTASGNTIYF
>TRBV4-2|TRBJ1-1|NA|NA
TGTGCCAGCAGCCAATTCTTCCGGGGGTTGAACACTGAAGCTTTCTTT
CASSQFFRGLNTEAFF
>TRBV2|TRBJ1-2|TRBD1|NA
TGTGCCAGCGGGGACAGGAACTATGGCTACACCTTC
CASGDRNYGYTF
>TRBV7-2|TRBJ2-7|NA|NA
TGTGCCAGCAGCTTAGCTTTTAGCTCCTACGAGCAGTACTTC
CASSLAFSSYEQYF
>TRBV7-3|TRBJ2-7|TRBD1|NA
TGTGCCAGCAGCTCTTCCCCGGGACAGGGTGGCGAGCAGTACTTC
CASSSSPGQGGEQYF
>TRBV7-9|TRBJ1-1|TRBD1|NA
TGTGCCAGCAGCTCAGGACAGGGGACGAACACTGAAGCTTTCTTT
CASSSGQGTNTEAFF
>TRBV27|TRBJ1-2|NA|NA
TGTGCCAGCAGTCGCCCAGAGGGCTATGGCTACACCTTC
CASSRPEGYGYTF